One sample yielded the 25 T cell receptor beta chains listed below, sequenced in a study of T cell clusters in autoimmune cytopenias. TRB was amplified from roughly 250 ng of peripheral blood genomic DNA per sample. One tube held mixed TRB-A and TRB-B primer pools for touch-down PCR. Reprocessing the multiplex PCR reads, TCRdb reports a single entry for every CDR3 protein and omits DNA. The sample data list over 10,000 distinct CDR3 sequences. A further study also used this sample, focusing on T cell repertoires in aging, cancer and after chemotherapy.

Material: peripheral blood. Every receptor here comes from a human donor in good health.

The genes are TRBV19 and TRBJ1-5. CDR1 is LNHDA and CDR2 is SQIVND in the germline V gene (reference sequence). The CDR3 sequence is 14 residues long. The CDR3 loop reads CASSIVEQNQPQHF.

The chain couples TRBV27 to TRBJ1-1; absent DNA, TCRdb's TRBD1 call cannot be checked. This CDR3 spans 14 amino acids. Germline loops: CDR1 MNHEY, CDR2 SMNVEV (reference sequence). CDR3 protein: CASSRDRGNTEAFF.

The gene calls are TRBV18 and TRBJ2-2. This CDR3 is 12 amino acids long. CDR1 and CDR2 from the germline V gene are KGHSH and LQKENI. CDR3 sequence: CASSPPSGELFF.

The V and J genes are TRBV19 and TRBJ2-7; with no DNA, the TCRdb D assignment of TRBD2 cannot be verified. This CDR3 is 16 amino acids long. Germline CDR1 reads LNHDA; CDR2 reads SQIVND (reference sequence). The CDR3 reads CASSLTGTSGSYEQYF.

V and J are TRBV11-3 and TRBJ1-6; TCRdb returns TRBD1, unconfirmable since there is no DNA. CDR3 length: 13 amino acids. Germline assignment: CDR1 SGHNT and CDR2 YENEEA. The CDR3 spells CASSRGANSSLHF.

The chain combines TRBV11-3 with TRBJ1-5. The CDR3 sequence is 13 residues long. Germline assignment: CDR1 SGHNT and CDR2 YENEEA. CDR3 amino acids: CASSHGRLSPQHF.

In terms of frequency, this clonotype is medium-sized. This chain connects TRBV11-1 to TRBJ2-7. This CDR3 spans 12 amino acids. Germline V lookup: CDR1 SGHAT, CDR2 FQDESV (reference sequence). CDR3 sequence: CASRGSSYEQYF.

V gene TRBV7-2 combines with J gene TRBJ2-2; TCRdb's D call, TRBD2, is unchecked because there is no DNA. Per the germline V gene, CDR1 is SGHTA and CDR2 is FQGNSA. The CDR3 runs to 15 residues. CDR3 region: CASSPTSGGTGELFF. Full variable domain (remainder filled in from reference TRBV7-2 and TRBJ2-2): GAGVSQSPSNKVTEKGKDVELRCDPISGHTALYWYRQSLGQGLEFLIYFQGNSAPDKSGLPSDRFSAERTGGSVSTLTIQRTQQEDSAVYLCASSPTSGGTGELFFGEGSRLTVL.

The chain uses TRBV7-6 and TRBJ2-2; as DNA is missing, the TRBD1 call by TCRdb cannot be tested. The CDR3 is 21 residues long. Germline assignment: CDR1 SGHVS and CDR2 FNYEAQ. Here the CDR3 reads CASSPSPGGGRYRRNTGELFF.

This chain uses TRBV20-1 with TRBJ2-3. CDR1 is DFQATT and CDR2 is SNEGSKA in the germline V gene (reference sequence). This CDR3 has 11 amino acids. CDR3: CSARSADTQYF.

The V gene is TRBV6-5, the J gene TRBJ2-3; the D call of TRBD2 rests on TCRdb alone, since no DNA is present to check it. In germline, CDR1 is MNHEY, CDR2 SVGAGI. This CDR3 has 15 residues. The chain's CDR3 is CASSRTSGGAYTQYF.

The chain couples TRBV19 to TRBJ1-2; TCRdb's D gene call, TRBD1, goes unchecked for lack of DNA. There are 14 residues in the CDR3. CDR1 is LNHDA, CDR2 SQIVND, per germline (reference sequence). The CDR3: CASSMGQGASGYTF.

This chain links TRBV30 with TRBJ1-6; the TCRdb call, TRBD1, lacks DNA for checking. The CDR3 is 14 amino acids. Germline V CDR1 and CDR2: GTSNPN, SVGIG (reference sequence). This CDR3 reads CAWDRDRGNSPLHF.

According to its frequency, this clonotype is medium-sized. The V call is TRBV11-1, the J call TRBJ2-7; TCRdb indicates TRBD1, and absent DNA this call remains unverified. Germline assignment: CDR1 SGHAT and CDR2 FQDESV (reference sequence). This CDR3 has 15 amino acids. CDR3 amino acids: CASSLAGAASYEQYF.

The chain recombines TRBV30 with TRBJ1-1; TCRdb designates TRBD1, a call that cannot be tested without DNA. The CDR3 extends over 13 amino acids. Germline V gene sequence: CDR1 GTSNPN, CDR2 SVGIG (reference sequence). The CDR3 is CAGQQEMNTEAFF.

The CDR3 loop is CATGVADTQYF. The V call is TRBV10-3, the J call TRBJ2-3; lacking DNA, the TRBD1 call made by TCRdb goes unchecked. The CDR3 is 11 residues long. Germline V gene lookup returns CDR1 ENHRY and CDR2 SYGVKD.

This rearrangement joins TRBV19 to TRBJ1-1; TCRdb picks TRBD1, but there is no DNA to check that call. Germline V gives CDR1 LNHDA, CDR2 SQIVND (reference sequence). CDR3 size: 14 residues. The CDR3 loop reads CASSLDSKDTEAFF. Full variable domain (remainder filled in from reference TRBV19 and TRBJ1-1): DGGITQSPKYLFRKEGQNVTLSCEQNLNHDAMYWYRQDPGQGLRLIYYSQIVNDFQKGDIAEGYSVSREKKESFPLTVTSAQKNPTAFYLCASSLDSKDTEAFFGQGTRLTVV.

The gene calls are TRBV30 and TRBJ1-2. CDR1 GTSNPN and CDR2 SVGIG come from the germline V gene (reference sequence). CDR3 length: 12 residues. CDR3 protein: CAWSVTSYGYTF.

The rearrangement links TRBV6-6 to TRBJ2-7; without DNA, the TCRdb call of TRBD2 cannot be checked. CDR1 MNHNY and CDR2 SVGAGI come from the germline V gene (reference sequence). This CDR3 is 14 amino acids long. The CDR3 protein is CASRRTSTAYEQYF.

This clonotype ranks as medium-sized in terms of frequency. The chain employs TRBV6-5 and TRBJ2-3; the TCRdb D gene call, TRBD2, has no DNA to confirm it. Germline loops: CDR1 MNHEY, CDR2 SVGAGI. The CDR3 is 14 amino acids. The CDR3 loop reads CASKAGISTDTQYF.

The chain combines TRBV5-4 with TRBJ2-1. This CDR3 is built from 15 residues. Germline lookup yields CDR1 SGHNT and CDR2 YYREEE (reference sequence). The CDR3 region is CASSLGGGSYNEQFF.

Its frequency marks this clonotype as medium-sized. The genes are TRBV29-1 and TRBJ2-3; TCRdb names TRBD2, which stays unverified in the absence of DNA. Germline-derived CDR1 and CDR2 are SQVTM and ANQGSEA. The CDR3 spans 13 residues. CDR3 protein: CSVTDSGTDTQYF.

This chain connects TRBV18 to TRBJ2-7; the D call of TRBD1 rests on TCRdb alone, since no DNA is present to check it. Germline loops: CDR1 KGHSH, CDR2 LQKENI. This CDR3 region has 15 residues. CDR3 sequence: CASSMGQGSVYEQYF.

This clonotype is identified as medium-sized from frequency. The chain is built from TRBV30 and TRBJ2-2. The CDR3 runs to 15 residues. Germline V gene data show CDR1 as GTSNPN and CDR2 as SVGIG (reference sequence). CDR3 residues: CAWSAADLNTGELFF.

The CDR3 region is CASSQGTGAGNEQFF. The genes are TRBV11-1 and TRBJ2-1; as DNA is missing, the TRBD1 call by TCRdb cannot be tested. Germline assignment: CDR1 SGHAT and CDR2 FQDESV (reference sequence). The length of the CDR3 is 15 residues.